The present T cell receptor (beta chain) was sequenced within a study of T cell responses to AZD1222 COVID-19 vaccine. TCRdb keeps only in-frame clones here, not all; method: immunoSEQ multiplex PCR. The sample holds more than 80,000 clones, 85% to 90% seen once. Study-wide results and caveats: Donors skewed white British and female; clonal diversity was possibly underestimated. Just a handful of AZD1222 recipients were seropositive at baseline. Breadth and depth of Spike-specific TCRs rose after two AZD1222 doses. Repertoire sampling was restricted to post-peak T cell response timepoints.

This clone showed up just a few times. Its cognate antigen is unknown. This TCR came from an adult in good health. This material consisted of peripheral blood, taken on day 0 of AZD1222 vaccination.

CDR3 sequence: CASRAGTGISYTF. The CDR3 DNA is TGTGCCAGCAGGGCCGGGACTGGAATTTCCTACACCTTC. The V and J genes are TRBV12-3 or TRBV12-4 and TRBJ1-2; perhaps TRBD1 as D (5 bases). The CDR3 sequence is 13 residues long. V lost 6 bases and J lost 10, with 18 bases in between.